Each of the 27 T cell receptor beta chains below was sequenced from the same sample in a study of T cell responses to AZD1222 COVID-19 vaccine. Sequencing was performed with immunoSEQ multiplex PCR; in TCRdb, only in-frame clones are kept and a portion is missing. Counted here are over 120,000 clones, over 75% occurring once; the ten biggest clones make up roughly 1.5%. Sequences were derived from peripheral blood, sampled on day 0 of AZD1222 vaccination. The source is an adult in good health.

V gene TRBV7-9 combines with J gene TRBJ1-6, with TRBD1 as a possible D gene (5 bases). Germline V gene lookup returns CDR1 SEHNR and CDR2 FQNEAQ (reference sequence). CDR3 length: 16 residues. The V and J ends lost 5 bases and 7 bases respectively, with 18 bases between them. Here the CDR3 DNA reads TGTGCCAGCAGCCCCGTTGGGGGGGAAGGGAATTCACCCCTCCACTTT. This translates into CASSPVGGEGNSPLHF.

This clone was seen only once. J is TRBJ1-2 and V is TRBV18, with 7 bases aligning to TRBD1. Germline CDR1 KGHSH, CDR2 LQKENI. Germline trimming cut 3 bases from V and 0 bases from J; bases unmatched to any gene: 4. This CDR3 is built from 15 residues. This CDR3 reads CASSPGQAANYGYTF. DNA for the CDR3: TGTGCCAGCTCACCTGGACAGGCAGCTAACTATGGCTACACCTTC.

This clone was counted once. The gene calls are TRBV10-3 and TRBJ2-5, with D unresolved. V gave up 2 bases and J gave up 9 bases, with 10 bases separating them. The CDR3 extends over 12 amino acids. Germline assignment: CDR1 ENHRY and CDR2 SYGVKD. The CDR3 region is CAISETQSSQYF. In DNA, the CDR3 is TGTGCCATCAGTGAGACGCAATCGTCCCAGTACTTC.

This rearrangement joins TRBV7-9 to TRBJ1-4, with D perhaps matching TRBD1 (5 bases). Germline assignment: CDR1 SEHNR and CDR2 FQNEAQ (reference sequence). Trimming cost V 5 bases and J 4 bases, with 17 bases left between them. The CDR3 runs 16 residues. The CDR3: CASSIGMTDRNEKLFF. CDR3 in DNA: TGTGCCAGCAGCATTGGTATGACAGACCGTAATGAAAAACTGTTTTTT.

This chain links TRBV5-1 with TRBJ1-6; 9 nucleotides align to TRBD1. The V gene end was trimmed by 4 bases and the J gene end by 0 bases; junction bases not matched to a gene: 11. CDR3 size: 19 residues. Germline CDR1 SGHRS, CDR2 YFSETQ. The CDR3 reads CASSIGDREYGSYNSPLHF. In DNA, the CDR3 is TGCGCCAGCAGCATCGGGGACAGGGAATATGGCTCCTATAATTCACCCCTCCACTTT.

The table lists this clone with a few counts. This rearrangement joins TRBV28 to TRBJ2-5; possibly TRBD2 for D (6 bases). This CDR3 has 14 amino acids. Trimming took off 7 bases at V and 7 bases at J, with 19 bases between the two ends. Germline assignment: CDR1 MDHEN and CDR2 SYDVKM. CDR3 sequence reads: CASNMAGFGGTQYF. DNA of the CDR3: TGTGCCAGCAACATGGCGGGGTTTGGGGGGACCCAGTACTTC.

The chain joins TRBV5-6 to TRBJ1-3; no reliable D call. Trimming shortened V by 3 bases and J by 2 bases, and 0 bases separated the two germline ends. This CDR3 is 11 amino acids long. Germline V gene sequence: CDR1 SGHDT, CDR2 YYEEEE. The CDR3 reads CASSSGNTIYF. The DNA of the CDR3 is TGTGCCAGCAGCTCTGGAAACACCATATATTTT. Full variable domain (outside the CDR3, taken from reference TRBV5-6 and TRBJ1-3): DAGVTQSPTHLIKTRGQQVTLRCSPKSGHDTVSWYQQALGQGPQFIFQYYEEEERQRGNFPDRFSGHQFPNYSSELNVNALLLGDSALYLCASSSGNTIYFGEGSWLTVV.

Only a few counts were recorded for this clone. This sequence joins TRBV27 and TRBJ1-5; weak D call: TRBD1 (6 bases). V gave up 6 bases and J gave up 5 bases, with 20 bases separating them. Germline values: CDR1 MNHEY, CDR2 SMNVEV (reference sequence). This CDR3 is built from 16 residues. The CDR3 DNA sequence: TGTGCCAGCAGACTGGGTTCGGGGGGGCTAGATCAGCCCCAGCATTTT. Translating it yields CASRLGSGGLDQPQHF.

V usage is TRBV12-5 and J usage is TRBJ2-5; 7 nucleotides line up with TRBD1. The CDR3 sequence is 16 residues long. Germline trimming cut 8 bases from V and 4 bases from J; bases unmatched to any gene: 16. CDR1 and CDR2 (germline): LGHNT, FRNRAP. CDR3 amino acids: CASSGAQGREVETQYF. CDR3 in DNA: TGTGCTAGTTCCGGGGCACAGGGGCGAGAGGTAGAGACCCAGTACTTC.

The chain combines TRBV6-5 with TRBJ1-1; D might be TRBD1 (6 bases). V lost 2 bases to trimming and J lost 3 bases, with 10 bases between them. This CDR3 region has 14 residues. Germline V CDR1 and CDR2: MNHEY, SVGAGI. The CDR3 here is CASSYIQGHTEAFF. The CDR3 region has the DNA TGTGCCAGCAGTTACATACAGGGCCACACTGAAGCTTTCTTT.

The chain recombines TRBV19 with TRBJ1-1; no clear D gene. V was shortened by 8 bases and J by 3 bases, with 7 bases between the two germline ends. The germline gives CDR1 LNHDA, CDR2 SQIVND (reference sequence). The CDR3 covers 11 residues. CDR3 loop: CASHDYTEAFF. The CDR3 nucleotides read TGTGCCAGTCACGACTACACTGAAGCTTTCTTT.

This chain joins TRBV2 and TRBJ2-3; TRBD2 matches 9 bases. The length of the CDR3 is 16 residues. Trimming cost V 4 bases and J 8 bases; bases outside gene matches: 13. Germline values: CDR1 SNHLY, CDR2 FYNNEI. The CDR3 region is CASSAELLAGLGTQYF. The CDR3 DNA reads TGTGCCAGCAGTGCTGAACTACTAGCGGGCTTGGGTACGCAGTATTTT.

Concerning this clone itself: The same CDR3 arises from other DNA sequences in this sample as well. The chain links TRBV7-9 to TRBJ1-1; D gene uncertain. The CDR3 covers 13 residues. Germline-derived CDR1 and CDR2 are SEHNR and FQNEAQ (reference sequence). V was clipped by 7 bases and J by 0 bases, with 9 bases between them. CDR3 nucleotide sequence: TGTGCCAGCACAGGTGGGGTGAACACTGAAGCTTTCTTT. Its translation is CASTGGVNTEAFF.

The genes are TRBV5-1 and TRBJ2-5; D is possibly TRBD1 (6 bases). From germline, CDR1 is SGHRS and CDR2 YFSETQ. There are 15 residues in the CDR3. V dropped 5 bases and J dropped 9 bases, with 23 bases sitting between them. The CDR3: CASRASGTPEGAQYF. The DNA of the CDR3 is TGCGCCAGCAGGGCGTCCGGGACGCCCGAGGGGGCCCAGTACTTC.

V gene TRBV28 combines with J gene TRBJ2-1; a weak D match, TRBD2 (5 bases). V lost 4 bases to trimming and J lost 0 bases, with 16 bases between them. Looked up from germline, CDR1 is MDHEN and CDR2 is SYDVKM. The CDR3 length is 17 residues. The CDR3, as DNA: TGTGCCAGCAGTTCCGGCGGGCAATTCAGCTCCTACAATGAGCAGTTCTTC. Its translation is CASSSGGQFSSYNEQFF.

This clone was detected only once. The chain combines TRBV18 with TRBJ2-1, with D possibly matching TRBD2 (5 bases). Looked up from germline, CDR1 is KGHSH and CDR2 is LQKENI. The CDR3 has 15 amino acids. The V end lost 3 bases, the J end lost 10 bases, and 19 bases lay between the germline ends. The CDR3 coding sequence is TGTGCCAGCTCACCCGGAGGTCCCTCACGATGGGAGCAGTTCTTC. Translation gives CASSPGGPSRWEQFF.

The chain has TRBV9 and TRBJ2-1; 8 bases agree with TRBD2. The CDR3 length is 17 residues. Germline CDR1 reads SGDLS; CDR2 reads YYNGEE. V lost 0 bases and J lost 4; bases outside the gene matches: 9. The CDR3 DNA follows: TGTGCCAGCAGCGTAGAACCGGCGGGGGGTAGGTACAATGAGCAGTTCTTC. This translates into CASSVEPAGGRYNEQFF.

The chain recombines TRBV28 with TRBJ1-6; 7 nucleotides line up with TRBD1. V shed 4 bases, J shed 4 bases, and the junction held 4 bases outside the gene matches. The CDR3 spans 15 residues. CDR1 and CDR2 from the germline V gene are MDHEN and SYDVKM. The CDR3 DNA is TGTGCCAGCAGTTCCGACAGGGTATATAATTCACCCCTCCACTTT. It translates to CASSSDRVYNSPLHF.

Concerning this clone itself: One end of the junction is discordant with germline, which a read error may explain. The genes are TRBV7-7 and TRBJ2-3; 8 nucleotides line up with TRBD2. The CDR3 totals 15 residues. Looked up from germline, CDR1 is SSHAT and CDR2 is FNYEAQ (reference sequence). In nucleotides, the CDR3 is TGTGCTAGCAGCCACCGGGAGGGCGTGGGGGTGCCGCAGTATTTT. Translated, it gives CASSHREGVGVPQYF. Full variable domain (rest looked up from reference TRBV7-7 and TRBJ2-3): GAGVSQSPRYKVTKRGQDVTLRCDPISSHATLYWYQQALGQGPEFLTYFNYEAQPDKSGLPSDRFSAERPEGSISTLTIQRTEQRDSAMYRCASSHREGVGVPQYFGPGTRLTVL.

This sequence joins TRBV6-5 and TRBJ1-1; D is possibly TRBD1 (5 bases). Germline V gives CDR1 MNHEY, CDR2 SVGAGI. V lost 5 bases to trimming and J lost 5 bases, with 15 bases between them. The CDR3 is 14 amino acids. Written as DNA, the CDR3 is TGTGCCAGCAGTCCCACGGGGCGGGGGACTGAAGCTTTCTTT. This translates into CASSPTGRGTEAFF.

The CDR3 loop reads CASSYRQRGEKLFF. The CDR3 DNA follows: TGTGCCAGCAGTTACCGACAGCGGGGAGAAAAACTGTTTTTT. J is TRBJ1-4 and V is TRBV6-5, with D perhaps TRBD1 (5 bases). The CDR3 sequence is 14 residues long. The germline V gene encodes CDR1 MNHEY and CDR2 SVGAGI. V was cut by 2 bases and J by 8 bases, with 12 bases left in between.

The chain carries TRBV11-2 and TRBJ1-6; D not certain. The CDR3 sequence is 17 residues long. CDR1 is SGHAT, CDR2 FQNNGV, per germline. Deletions cut 1 base from V and 8 bases from J, with 18 bases between. The CDR3 here is CASSLGSLSDGHSPLHF. The CDR3 DNA reads TGTGCCAGCAGCTTAGGTTCCTTGAGTGACGGCCATTCACCCCTCCACTTT.

The V and J genes are TRBV3-1 (or the pseudogene TRBV3-2) and TRBJ2-1; D may be TRBD2 (6 bases). With 3 bases removed from V and 5 bases from J, the gap between germline ends came to 11 bases. Germline V gene data show CDR1 as LGHDT and CDR2 as YNNKEL (reference sequence). CDR3 length: 14 amino acids. Written as DNA, the CDR3 is TGTGCCAGCAGCCAGCGGGGATCCAACAATGAGCAGTTCTTC. It encodes CASSQRGSNNEQFF.

This clone was seen once. The chain is built from TRBV5-8 and TRBJ1-6, with D possibly being TRBD1 (5 bases). CDR3 length equals 15 residues. The germline CDR1 and CDR2 sequences are SGHTS and YDEGEE. Trimming took off 4 bases at V and 6 bases at J, with 14 bases between the two ends. The CDR3 coding sequence is TGTGCCAGCAGCGAAGATTCCAGGGCTAATTCACCCCTCCACTTT. Its translation: CASSEDSRANSPLHF.

The chain is built from TRBV5-1 and TRBJ2-7; TRBD1 might be the D (6 bases). Trimming pared 4 bases from V and 4 bases from J, leaving 15 bases between. CDR1 is SGHRS, CDR2 YFSETQ, per germline. The CDR3 has 14 residues. CDR3 bases: TGCGCCAGCAGCCCCCGAGGGACATCTTACGAGCAGTACTTC. This sequence encodes CASSPRGTSYEQYF.

This clone was observed once. The chain couples TRBV30 to TRBJ1-5, with D perhaps matching TRBD1 (6 bases). This CDR3 spans 13 amino acids. CDR1 and CDR2 (germline): GTSNPN, SVGIG (reference sequence). Trimming left V 2 bases short and J 7 bases short, with 12 bases between. CDR3 DNA sequence: TGTGCCTGGAGTCGGGGGGCAGGGCAGCCCCAGCATTTT. This translates into CAWSRGAGQPQHF.

V usage is TRBV6-1 and J usage is TRBJ2-7; D gene uncertain. CDR1 is MNHNS, CDR2 SASEGT, per germline. This CDR3 contains 14 residues. Trimming cost V 2 bases and J 0 bases, with 8 bases left between them. The CDR3 region has the DNA TGTGCCAGCAGTGAACAGTCAATCTCCTACGAGCAGTACTTC. Translating gives CASSEQSISYEQYF.